This T cell receptor beta chain was identified during a study of T cells in Graves' hyperthyroidism and ophthalmopathy. From RNA transcripts, TCR beta CDR3 regions were amplified. RT-PCR in the first round (using the HTBI primer set) targeted the TCR CDR3. One entry per CDR3 protein results from TCRdb running MiXCR on the multiplex PCR reads. The sample has some 510,000 distinct CDR3 sequences; around 21% are singletons. Germline CDR1 reads MNHNS; CDR2 reads SASEGT. V was trimmed by 7 bases and J by 4 bases, leaving 16 bases between them. This CDR3 has 14 residues. The sample consisted of blood. The chain links TRBV6-1 to TRBJ1-1; a possible D gene is TRBD1 (6 bases). This clonotype was obtained from a man younger than 30 with Graves' hyperthyroidism. The CDR3 spells CASKVPQGSTEAFF. CDR3 coding DNA: TGTGCCAGCAAGGTCCCTCAGGGGAGCACTGAAGCTTTCTTT.